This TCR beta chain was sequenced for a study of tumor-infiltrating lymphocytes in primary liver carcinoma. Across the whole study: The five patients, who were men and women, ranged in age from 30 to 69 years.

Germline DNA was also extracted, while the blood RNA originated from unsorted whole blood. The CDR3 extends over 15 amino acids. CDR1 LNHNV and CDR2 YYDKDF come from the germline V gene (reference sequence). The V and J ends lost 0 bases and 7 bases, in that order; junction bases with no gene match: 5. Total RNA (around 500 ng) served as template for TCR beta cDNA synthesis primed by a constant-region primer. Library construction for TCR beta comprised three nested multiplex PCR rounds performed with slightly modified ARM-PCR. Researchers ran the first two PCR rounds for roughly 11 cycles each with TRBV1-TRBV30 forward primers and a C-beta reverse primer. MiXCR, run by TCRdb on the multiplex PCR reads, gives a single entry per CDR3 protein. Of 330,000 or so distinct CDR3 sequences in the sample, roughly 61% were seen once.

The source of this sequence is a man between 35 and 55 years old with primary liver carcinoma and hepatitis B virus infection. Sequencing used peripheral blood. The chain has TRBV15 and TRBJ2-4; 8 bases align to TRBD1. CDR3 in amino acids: CATSRDAGGINIQYF. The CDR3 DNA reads TGTGCCACCAGCAGAGACGCAGGGGGCATCAACATTCAGTACTTC.